The next 8 T cell receptor beta chains were all read from a single sample in a study of vaccination effects on CD4 cells after COVID-19. Antigen-specific CD4+ T cell clonotypes were called by their expansion after viral peptide-pool culture in ViraFEST. It was after 10 days of culture that CD4+ T cells were isolated. Generated by immunoSEQ multiplex PCR, the TCRdb table keeps only in-frame clones and is missing some. Altogether tens of thousands of clones are present, around 81% being singletons, with the ten largest covering 2% to 2.5%. What these receptors recognize is not known. The starting material was CD4+ T cells from PBMCs cultured with HCoV-229E spike peptides, obtained before COVID-19 vaccination. The origin of the receptors is a human donor who received a COVID-19 vaccine.

The V call is TRBV10-3, the J call TRBJ1-4; 9 nucleotides agree with TRBD1. Germline V gene sequence: CDR1 ENHRY, CDR2 SYGVKD. The CDR3 sequence is 15 residues long. The ends lost 0 bases at V and 7 bases at J; junction bases unmatched: 3. CDR3 sequence: CAISESGTGSEKLFF. The CDR3 nucleotides are TGTGCCATCAGTGAGTCTGGGACAGGGAGTGAAAAACTGTTTTTT.

CDR3 residues: CASGPAVRVATNEKLFF. CDR3 sequence (DNA): TGTGCTAGTGGTCCGGCAGTGAGAGTGGCAACTAATGAAAAACTGTTTTTT. The chain uses TRBV12-5 and TRBJ1-4; D uncertain. Looked up from germline, CDR1 is LGHNT and CDR2 is FRNRAP. CDR3 length: 17 residues. Trimming shortened V by 5 bases and J by 0 bases, and 16 bases separated the two germline ends.

The gene calls are TRBV7-2 and TRBJ1-5, with D maybe TRBD1 (6 bases). CDR1 and CDR2 from the germline V gene are SGHTA and FQGNSA. V was pared by 2 bases and J by 6 bases, with 23 bases between. The CDR3 spans 18 residues. As DNA, the CDR3 is TGTGCCAGCAGCTTAATTGGACAGAGATGGGGGGTCGGTCAGCCCCAGCATTTT. Its translation: CASSLIGQRWGVGQPQHF.

This sequence joins TRBV19 and TRBJ1-1; D might be TRBD1 (5 bases). The germline gives CDR1 LNHDA, CDR2 SQIVND (reference sequence). This CDR3 contains 15 residues. V lost 5 bases to trimming and J lost 4 bases, with 17 bases between them. The CDR3 is CASSRPQGSGTEAFF. CDR3 coding DNA: TGTGCCAGTAGTCGCCCGCAGGGATCGGGCACTGAAGCTTTCTTT. Full variable domain (remainder filled in from reference TRBV19 and TRBJ1-1): DGGITQSPKYLFRKEGQNVTLSCEQNLNHDAMYWYRQDPGQGLRLIYYSQIVNDFQKGDIAEGYSVSREKKESFPLTVTSAQKNPTAFYLCASSRPQGSGTEAFFGQGTRLTVV.

V is TRBV7-3 and J is TRBJ1-4; TRBD1 is a possible D gene (6 bases). The CDR3 contains 17 residues. V was cut by 4 bases and J by 5 bases, with 20 bases left in between. The germline gives CDR1 SGHTA, CDR2 FQGTGA. CDR3 sequence: CASSSPPPGTRNEKLFF. The CDR3 DNA sequence: TGTGCCAGCAGCTCCCCCCCTCCCGGGACACGGAATGAAAAACTGTTTTTT.

This chain links TRBV30 with TRBJ2-1, with 7 bases lining up with TRBD1. CDR1 is GTSNPN and CDR2 is SVGIG in the germline V gene (reference sequence). Trimming took 2 bases from V and 4 from J; bases not matched to a gene: 8. The CDR3 is 15 amino acids. The CDR3 protein is CAWSHRDRLYNEQFF. CDR3 in DNA: TGTGCCTGGAGTCACCGGGACAGACTTTACAATGAGCAGTTCTTC.

The V and J genes are TRBV5-8 and TRBJ1-1, with TRBD1 identical over 7 bases. Germline assignment: CDR1 SGHTS and CDR2 YDEGEE. The V gene end was trimmed by 7 bases and the J gene end by 3 bases; junction bases not matched to a gene: 12. CDR3 length: 15 residues. In nucleotides, the CDR3 is TGTGCCAGCCCGACAGGGTCGGTTAGCGACACTGAAGCTTTCTTT. It encodes CASPTGSVSDTEAFF. Full variable domain (outside the CDR3, taken from reference TRBV5-8 and TRBJ1-1): EAGVTQSPTHLIKTRGQQATLRCSPISGHTSVYWYQQALGLGLQFLLWYDEGEERNRGNFPPRFSGRQFPNYSSELNVNALELEDSALYLCASPTGSVSDTEAFFGQGTRLTVV.

V and J are TRBV28 and TRBJ1-3, with D possibly matching TRBD1 (5 bases). The ends were cut back, 3 bases at V and 0 bases at J, with 12 bases in the middle. The CDR3 covers 16 residues. Germline loops: CDR1 MDHEN, CDR2 SYDVKM. For the CDR3, the DNA is TGTGCCAGCAGTTTTGGGGGGGACCTCTCTGGAAACACCATATATTTT. Encoded protein: CASSFGGDLSGNTIYF.